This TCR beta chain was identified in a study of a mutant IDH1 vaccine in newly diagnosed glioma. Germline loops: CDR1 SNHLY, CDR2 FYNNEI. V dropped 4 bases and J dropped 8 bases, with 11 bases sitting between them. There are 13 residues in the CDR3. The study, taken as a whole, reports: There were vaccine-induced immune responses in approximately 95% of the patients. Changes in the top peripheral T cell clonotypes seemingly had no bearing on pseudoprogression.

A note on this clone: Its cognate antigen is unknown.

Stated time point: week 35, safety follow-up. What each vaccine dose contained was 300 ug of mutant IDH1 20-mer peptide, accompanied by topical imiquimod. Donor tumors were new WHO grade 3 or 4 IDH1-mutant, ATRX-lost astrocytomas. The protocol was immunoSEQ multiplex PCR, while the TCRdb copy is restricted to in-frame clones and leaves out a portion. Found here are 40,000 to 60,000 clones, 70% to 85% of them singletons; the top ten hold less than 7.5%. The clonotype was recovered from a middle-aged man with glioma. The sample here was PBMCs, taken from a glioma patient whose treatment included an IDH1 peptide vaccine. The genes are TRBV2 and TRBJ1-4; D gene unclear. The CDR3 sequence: CASSAQMGEKLFF. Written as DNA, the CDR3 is TGTGCCAGCAGTGCCCAGATGGGGGAAAAACTGTTTTTT.